These 21 T cell receptor beta chains originate from one sample sequenced in a study of T and B cells in COVID-19 patients (dated by TCRdb to about 2020). Sequencing was carried out with an Illumina MiSeq. Multiplex PCR with BIOMED2 TRB-A/B primer pools was used to amplify TRB rearrangements. Clones were called with MiXCR by TCRdb after fastp trimmed the public reads at Q25, and only in-frame beta chains were retained. One record per CDR3 amino acid sequence lists the most common genes and DNA. In this sample the table shows under 6,000 distinct CDR3 sequences, 20% to 30% of which occur a single time. The ten largest account for 12% of the sample. TRB repertoires were amplified from roughly 250-500 ng of genomic DNA extracted from blood. The material sequenced was blood. These receptors were taken from a human donor with active COVID-19.

Within the sample, this clonotype is medium-sized. The CDR3 coding sequence is TGTGCCAGCAGTTACGGGACAGATCCTTACGAGCAGTACTTC. Residues: CASSYGTDPYEQYF. The V gene is TRBV6-2 or TRBV6-3, the J gene TRBJ2-7; 7 bases fit TRBD1. CDR3 size: 14 residues. In germline, CDR1 is MNHEY, CDR2 SVGEGT. Trimming cost V 2 bases and J 4 bases; bases outside gene matches: 5.

This clonotype was observed a few times. The J gene is TRBJ2-1, the V gene TRBV4-3; D unresolved. This CDR3 region has 14 residues. The V gene lost 0 bases and the J gene lost 15 bases, with 18 bases spanning the gap. Germline loops: CDR1 LGHNA, CDR2 YSLEER. The CDR3 nucleotides read TGCGCCAGCAGCCAAGATCTTGGCTCCCCAAAGGTGTTCTTC. Translation gives CASSQDLGSPKVFF.

V usage is TRBV19 and J usage is TRBJ2-1; D call uncertain. The J call may be in error: the DNA end matches TRBJ2-7 better. The CDR3 length is 15 residues. CDR1 and CDR2 (germline): LNHDA, SQIVND (reference sequence). The CDR3 sequence is CASSILRVGPGEQYF. The CDR3 nucleotides read TGTGCCAGTAGTATTCTAAGGGTCGGGCCCGGGGAGCAGTACTTC.

This clonotype ranks as large. This chain links TRBV6-2 or TRBV6-3 with TRBJ2-3, with TRBD2 matching 10 bases. Looked up from germline, CDR1 is MNHEY and CDR2 is SVGEGT. The junction had 5 bases not matched to a gene; V was cut back by 7 bases and J by 1 base. The CDR3 length is 15 residues. CDR3 residues: CASTYGTSGTDTQYF. The CDR3 DNA follows: TGTGCCAGCACCTACGGGACTAGCGGCACAGATACGCAGTATTTT.

This clonotype is classed as medium-sized. The chain uses TRBV6-6 and TRBJ2-7; D possibly matches TRBD1 or TRBD2 (5 bases each). Per the germline V gene, CDR1 is MNHNY and CDR2 is SVGAGI (reference sequence). The CDR3 has 14 residues. Deletions cut 2 bases from V and 5 bases from J, with 13 bases between. Here the CDR3 reads CASSYERGFDEQYF. In DNA form, the CDR3 reads TGTGCCAGCAGTTACGAGAGGGGATTTGACGAGCAGTACTTC.

This clonotype is deemed medium-sized. The genes are TRBV27 and TRBJ2-1; D is ambiguous. Trimming stripped 3 bases from V and 6 bases from J, with 9 bases between. Germline V gene sequence: CDR1 MNHEY, CDR2 SMNVEV (reference sequence). The CDR3 covers 13 residues. The CDR3 region is CASSFFGSNEQFF. CDR3 coding DNA: TGTGCCAGCAGTTTCTTTGGTTCCAATGAGCAGTTCTTC.

This clonotype is medium-sized (0.01 to 0.1%) within its sample. The chain is built from TRBV18 and TRBJ2-7; TRBD2 matches 9 bases. Germline values: CDR1 KGHSH, CDR2 LQKENI. Trimming took 2 bases from V and 1 from J; bases not matched to a gene: 3. The CDR3 has 15 amino acids. The CDR3 reads CASSPGLARSYEQYF. DNA of the CDR3: TGTGCCAGCTCACCAGGACTAGCGCGATCCTACGAGCAGTACTTC.

Regarding this clonotype: One end of the junction is discordant with germline, which a read error may explain. V and J are TRBV5-4 and TRBJ1-6, with D possibly TRBD1 on 6 matching bases. The CDR3 spans 12 residues. Germline V gene data show CDR1 as SGHNT and CDR2 as YYREEE (reference sequence). Here the CDR3 reads CVSSSFQGPLHF. As DNA, the CDR3 is TGTGTCAGCAGCTCGTTCCAGGGGCCCCTCCACTTT. Combining the CDR3 with reference TRBV5-4 and TRBJ1-6 gives the whole variable domain ETGVTQSPTHLIKTRGQQVTLRCSSQSGHNTVSWYQQALGQGPQFIFQYYREEENGRGNFPPRFSGLQFPNYSSELNVNALELDDSALYLCVSSSFQGPLHFGNGTRLTVT.

The V and J genes are TRBV20-1 and TRBJ1-1; TRBD1 might be the D (5 bases). Trimming stripped 0 bases from V and 6 bases from J, with 11 bases between. Germline V lookup: CDR1 DFQATT, CDR2 SNEGSKA (reference sequence). This CDR3 contains 13 residues. For the CDR3, the DNA is TGCAGTGCTAGAGATACGGGCAGGGCTGAAGCTTTCTTT. Translated, it gives CSARDTGRAEAFF.

This clonotype occurred many times. This chain links TRBV5-4 with TRBJ2-3, with D hard to call. Per the germline V gene, CDR1 is SGHNT and CDR2 is YYREEE (reference sequence). CDR3 length: 11 residues. Trimming removed 2 bases from V and 5 bases from J, with 3 bases in between. The DNA for the CDR3 is TGTGCCAGCAGCTTTTTAGATACGCAGTATTTT. Its protein is CASSFLDTQYF.

This clonotype is medium-sized within its sample. The rearrangement uses TRBV6-5 and TRBJ1-2; tentatively, D is TRBD1 (6 bases). The CDR3 totals 13 residues. The V gene lost 6 bases and the J gene lost 4 bases, with 12 bases spanning the gap. In germline, CDR1 is MNHEY, CDR2 SVGAGI. CDR3 nucleotide sequence: TGTGCCAGCAGACGGACAGTCTTCTATGGCTACACCTTC. Protein sequence: CASRRTVFYGYTF.

This rearrangement joins TRBV12-3 or TRBV12-4 to TRBJ2-7; possibly TRBD2 for D (5 bases). The CDR3 covers 14 residues. V was clipped by 0 bases and J by 3 bases, with 9 bases between them. CDR3 protein: CASSLAGADYEQYF. The CDR3 region has the DNA TGTGCCAGCAGTTTAGCGGGAGCAGACTACGAGCAGTACTTC.

The CDR3 coding sequence is TGCGCCAGCAGCCCCTCGGAGTGGAGCCTTCGTGAAAAACTGTTTTTT. Protein sequence: CASSPSEWSLREKLFF. V and J are TRBV4-3 and TRBJ1-4; no reliable D call. Trimming stripped 4 bases from V and 7 bases from J, with 19 bases between. The CDR3 is made up of 16 amino acids. CDR1 is LGHNA and CDR2 is YSLEER in the germline V gene.

This chain uses TRBV5-6 with TRBJ2-1, with 14 bases identical to TRBD2. TRBJ2-7 explains the end of the DNA better; the J call may be wrong. The CDR3 length is 15 residues. Germline CDR1 is SGHDT and CDR2 is YYEEEE. CDR3 residues: CASSKPGLAGVEQYF. The DNA for the CDR3 is TGTGCCAGCAGCAAACCGGGACTAGCGGGAGTCGAGCAGTACTTC.

This clonotype was seen only a few times. The rearrangement joins TRBV6-1 to TRBJ1-1; D remains unclear. This CDR3 has 12 amino acids. Trimming shortened V by 6 bases and J by 2 bases, and 7 bases separated the two germline ends. The germline gives CDR1 MNHNS, CDR2 SASEGT. The CDR3 DNA reads TGTGCCAGCAGACTTGTAAACACTGAAGCTTTCTTT. Translation gives CASRLVNTEAFF.

The sample holds a few counts of this clonotype. This chain links TRBV7-9 with TRBJ2-7; D is uncertain. The CDR3 sequence is 12 residues long. Per the germline V gene, CDR1 is SEHNR and CDR2 is FQNEAQ (reference sequence). V was shortened by 5 bases and J by 7 bases, with 12 bases between the two germline ends. CDR3 in amino acids: CASSPQSREQYF. Written as DNA, the CDR3 is TGTGCCAGCAGCCCCCAATCTAGAGAGCAGTACTTC. The full variable domain, rest sourced from reference TRBV7-9 and TRBJ2-7, is DTGVSQNPRHKITKRGQNVTFRCDPISEHNRLYWYRQTLGQGPEFLTYFQNEAQLEKSRLLSDRFSAERPKGSFSTLEIQRTEQGDSAMYLCASSPQSREQYFGPGTRLTVT.

Sample share makes this clonotype medium-sized. The chain joins TRBV5-5 to TRBJ1-4; no definite D call. This CDR3 has 15 amino acids. CDR1 SGHKS and CDR2 YYEKEE come from the germline V gene (reference sequence). Trimming took off 5 bases at V and 8 bases at J, with 19 bases between the two ends. CDR3 in amino acids: CASRLDQVGREKLFF. The DNA of the CDR3 is TGTGCCAGCAGATTAGATCAGGTGGGCAGGGAAAAACTGTTTTTT.

The genes are TRBV5-1 and TRBJ2-7, with D tentatively TRBD2 (6 bases). Trimming shortened V by 4 bases and J by 3 bases, and 14 bases separated the two germline ends. The CDR3 extends over 14 amino acids. In germline, CDR1 is SGHRS, CDR2 YFSETQ. In DNA, the CDR3 is TGCGCCAGCAGCACGGGAGCCTCAAACTACGAGCAGTACTTC. This gives the protein CASSTGASNYEQYF.

V and J are TRBV19 and TRBJ2-4, with D perhaps matching TRBD2 (6 bases). The CDR3 length is 16 residues. CDR1 and CDR2 from the germline V gene are LNHDA and SQIVND (reference sequence). CDR3 sequence: CVSSIAVWGTKNIQYF. CDR3 coding DNA: TGTGTTAGTAGTATAGCGGTTTGGGGGACCAAAAACATTCAGTACTTC.

This clonotype was counted a few times. The V gene is TRBV25-1, the J gene TRBJ2-5, with TRBD2 matching over 12 bases. The length of the CDR3 is 16 residues. Per the germline V gene, CDR1 is MGHDK and CDR2 is SYGVNS. V dropped 2 bases and J dropped 5; count of bases not matched to a gene: 6. CDR3 loop: CASSEGASGRGETQYF. The CDR3 nucleotides are TGTGCCAGCAGTGAAGGGGCTAGCGGGAGGGGGGAGACCCAGTACTTC.

This clonotype is labeled medium-sized. The chain uses TRBV6-2 or TRBV6-3 and TRBJ2-3; 9 positions agree with TRBD2. CDR3 size: 18 residues. J lost 6 bases, V lost 2 bases, and 15 bases had no gene match. The germline gives CDR1 MNHEY, CDR2 SVGEGT. The CDR3 protein is CASSYDPTGTSIIDTQYF. The CDR3 coding sequence is TGTGCCAGCAGTTACGATCCTACCGGGACTAGCATTATTGATACGCAGTATTTT.